This T cell receptor beta chain was recorded in a study of post-analysis software for immune sequencing data. The wider study: The patients showed relapsing-remitting, secondary progressive and progressive-relapsing multiple sclerosis courses.

Notes on the study in general: Same-batch samples co-clustered strongly by F measure. Five or six TRBV segments, TRBV5-6, TRBV5-1 and TRBV20-1 among them, were found more frequent in patients than controls.

Included in the TCR beta cDNA libraries were unique molecular identifiers. T cells, roughly 1 to 10 million of them, yielded roughly 0.5 million cDNA molecules. A single record per CDR3 protein comes from TCRdb applying MiXCR to the PCR reads. The data show more than 450,000 distinct CDR3 sequences, 44% seen once. This clonotype was seen more than once but under ten times. The antigen remains unidentified. The V end was cut by 1 base, the J end by 5 bases, with 9 bases between. CDR3 length: 13 residues. This rearrangement joins TRBV12-3 or TRBV12-4 to TRBJ2-7, with D uncertain. This TCR derives from a girl aged 5-17 years with multiple sclerosis. Specimen: blood. This chain's CDR3 is CASSLVKVHEQYF. DNA of the CDR3: TGTGCCAGCAGTTTAGTGAAGGTACACGAGCAGTACTTC.